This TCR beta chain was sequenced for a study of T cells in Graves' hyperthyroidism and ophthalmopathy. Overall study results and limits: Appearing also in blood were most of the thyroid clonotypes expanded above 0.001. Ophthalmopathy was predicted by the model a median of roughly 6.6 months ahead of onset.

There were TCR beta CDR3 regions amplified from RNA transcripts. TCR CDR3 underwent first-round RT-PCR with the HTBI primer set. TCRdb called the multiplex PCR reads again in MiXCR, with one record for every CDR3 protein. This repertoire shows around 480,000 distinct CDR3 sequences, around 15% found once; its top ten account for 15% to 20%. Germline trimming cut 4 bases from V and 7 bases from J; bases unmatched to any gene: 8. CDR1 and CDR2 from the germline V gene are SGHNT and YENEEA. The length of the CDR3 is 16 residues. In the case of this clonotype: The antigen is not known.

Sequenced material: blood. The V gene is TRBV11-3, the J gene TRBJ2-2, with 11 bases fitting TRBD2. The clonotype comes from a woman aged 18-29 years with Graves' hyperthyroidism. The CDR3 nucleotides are TGTGCCAGCAGCTCCGTAGCGGGAGGGCTTAACGGGGAGCTGTTTTTT. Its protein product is CASSSVAGGLNGELFF.